The 5 T cell receptor beta chains listed next were all sequenced from one sample in a study of cytomegalovirus exposure and HLA in healthy donors. The PCR ran on 60 Vbeta and 13 Jbeta primers. Sequenced by immunoSEQ multiplex PCR; TCRdb stores in-frame clones only, minus some. The table records about 140,000 clones, 70% to 80% of them present only once. Sequencing used PBMCs. The receptors derive from a woman aged 40 to 55 in good health and CMV-seronegative.

V is TRBV4-3 and J is TRBJ1-2; 7 bases are shared with TRBD1. This CDR3 is built from 15 residues. Germline-derived CDR1 and CDR2 are LGHNA and YSLEER. The V segment lost 1 base and the J segment 4 bases; nucleotides outside the gene matches: 6. This chain's CDR3 is CASSQAGTEPYGYTF. For the CDR3, the DNA is TGCGCCAGCAGCCAAGCCGGGACAGAGCCCTATGGCTACACCTTC.

The chain uses TRBV27 and TRBJ2-3, with TRBD2 matching over 13 bases. Germline V gene lookup returns CDR1 MNHEY and CDR2 SMNVEV (reference sequence). The CDR3 is made up of 14 amino acids. J was trimmed by 6 bases and V by 6 bases; bases with no gene match: 3. The CDR3 coding sequence is TGTGCCAGCAGACTAGCGGGGGGGTGGGATACGCAGTATTTT. Translating it yields CASRLAGGWDTQYF.

The chain has TRBV5-4 and TRBJ2-3; 8 bases are a match to TRBD2. The CDR3 covers 17 residues. Germline-derived CDR1 and CDR2 are SGHNT and YYREEE (reference sequence). V dropped 0 bases and J dropped 5; count of bases not matched to a gene: 11. CDR3 in amino acids: CASSLDSAGALGDTQYF. The CDR3, as DNA: TGTGCCAGCAGCTTGGATTCAGCGGGGGCCCTGGGAGATACGCAGTATTTT.

The rearrangement links TRBV6-4 to TRBJ2-2, with 8 bases fitting TRBD1. The CDR3 contains 16 residues. The ends lost 3 bases at V and 4 bases at J; junction bases unmatched: 7. Germline values: CDR1 MRHNA, CDR2 SNTAGT. The CDR3, as DNA: TGTGCCAGCAGTGAGGGACAGGTTACCACCACCGGGGAGCTGTTTTTT. It is translated as CASSEGQVTTTGELFF.

This clone was seen more than once but under ten times. The rearrangement joins TRBV19 to TRBJ2-3; 7 bases align to TRBD1. This CDR3 has 15 amino acids. Germline values: CDR1 LNHDA, CDR2 SQIVND (reference sequence). V was clipped by 5 bases and J by 4 bases; unmatched bases: 9. The CDR3 here is CASSPTGTAPDTQYF. CDR3 nucleotide sequence: TGTGCCAGTAGTCCCACCGGGACAGCACCAGATACGCAGTATTTT.